The clone carrying this T cell receptor beta chain was observed at least ten times. Antigen unknown. The CDR3 sequence is 13 residues long. V was pared by 5 bases and J by 8 bases, with 8 bases of the junction left unmatched. The V gene's germline CDR1 is SQVTM and CDR2 ANQGSEA. These data originate in a study of T-cell reconstitution after alpha-beta-depleted transplantation in children. Notes on the study in general: Surviving recipient T cells and intrathymic progenitors accounted for some patients' high TCRbeta diversity at day 60. Expanded graft clones numbering several hundred reportedly gave rise to alpha-beta T cells about two months after transplant. At the one-year point after transplant, T-cell counts and TCRbeta diversity were found to come mostly from T cells that had been newly produced.

This sample's TCRbeta library carried unique molecular identifier barcodes. TCRdb re-called the PCR reads with MiXCR, one entry per CDR3 protein. The sample lists around 300,000 distinct CDR3 sequences; 9.5% to 13% were seen once. J is TRBJ2-4 and V is TRBV29-1, with 8 nucleotides matching TRBD1. The sample consisted of peripheral blood, taken 180 days after TCRalphabeta/CD19-depleted stem cell transplant. This TCR was sampled from a male patient aged 2-15 years who had a stem cell transplant for chronic granulomatous disease, so the T cells may come from the graft donor. CDR3 sequence (DNA): TGCAGCGTTAGACAGGGGAAGAGAGACATTCAGTACTTC. This translates into CSVRQGKRDIQYF.